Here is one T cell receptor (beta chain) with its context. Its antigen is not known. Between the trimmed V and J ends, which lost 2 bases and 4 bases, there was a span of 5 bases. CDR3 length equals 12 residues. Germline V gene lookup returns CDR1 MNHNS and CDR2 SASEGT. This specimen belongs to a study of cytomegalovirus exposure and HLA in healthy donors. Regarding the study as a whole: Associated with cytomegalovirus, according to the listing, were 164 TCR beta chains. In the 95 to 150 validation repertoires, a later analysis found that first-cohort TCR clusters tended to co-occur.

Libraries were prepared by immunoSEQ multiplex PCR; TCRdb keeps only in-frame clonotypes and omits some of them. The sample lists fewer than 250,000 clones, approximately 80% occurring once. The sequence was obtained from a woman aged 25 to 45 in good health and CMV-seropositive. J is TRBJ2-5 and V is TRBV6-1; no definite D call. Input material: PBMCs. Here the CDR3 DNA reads TGTGCCAGCAGTGAAAGAGGAGAGACCCAGTACTTC. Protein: CASSERGETQYF.